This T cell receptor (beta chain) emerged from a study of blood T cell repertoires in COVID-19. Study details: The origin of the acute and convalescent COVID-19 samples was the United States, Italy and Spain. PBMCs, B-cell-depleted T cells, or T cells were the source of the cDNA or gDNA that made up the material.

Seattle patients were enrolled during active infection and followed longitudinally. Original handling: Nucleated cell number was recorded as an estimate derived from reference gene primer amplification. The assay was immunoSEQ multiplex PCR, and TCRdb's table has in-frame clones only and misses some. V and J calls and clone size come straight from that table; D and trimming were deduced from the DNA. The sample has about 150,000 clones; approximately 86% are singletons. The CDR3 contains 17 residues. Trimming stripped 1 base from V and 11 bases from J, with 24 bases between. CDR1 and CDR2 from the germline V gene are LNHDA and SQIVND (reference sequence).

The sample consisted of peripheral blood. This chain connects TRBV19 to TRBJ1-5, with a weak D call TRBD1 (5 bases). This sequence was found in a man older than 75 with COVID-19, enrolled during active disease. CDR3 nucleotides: TGTGCCAGTAGTATAGCCCCCTCCCTGAGCCGCAAACAGGCCCAGCATTTT. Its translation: CASSIAPSLSRKQAQHF. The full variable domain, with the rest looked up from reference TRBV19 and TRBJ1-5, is DGGITQSPKYLFRKEGQNVTLSCEQNLNHDAMYWYRQDPGQGLRLIYYSQIVNDFQKGDIAEGYSVSREKKESFPLTVTSAQKNPTAFYLCASSIAPSLSRKQAQHFGDGTRLSIL.